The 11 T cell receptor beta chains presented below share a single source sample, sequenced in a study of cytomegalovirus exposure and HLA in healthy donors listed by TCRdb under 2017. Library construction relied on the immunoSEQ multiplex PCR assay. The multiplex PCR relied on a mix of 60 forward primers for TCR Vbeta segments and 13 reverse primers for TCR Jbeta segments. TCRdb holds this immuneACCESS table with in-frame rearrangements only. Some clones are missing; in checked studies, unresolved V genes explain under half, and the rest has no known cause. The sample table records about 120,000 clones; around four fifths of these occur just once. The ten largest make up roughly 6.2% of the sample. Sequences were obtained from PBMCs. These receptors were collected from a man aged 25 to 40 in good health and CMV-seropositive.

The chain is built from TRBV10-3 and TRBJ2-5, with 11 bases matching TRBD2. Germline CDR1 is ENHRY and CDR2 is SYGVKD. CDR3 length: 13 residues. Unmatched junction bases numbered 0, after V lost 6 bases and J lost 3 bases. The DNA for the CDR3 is TGTGCCATCAGGACTAGCGGGGAAGAGACCCAGTACTTC. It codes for CAIRTSGEETQYF.

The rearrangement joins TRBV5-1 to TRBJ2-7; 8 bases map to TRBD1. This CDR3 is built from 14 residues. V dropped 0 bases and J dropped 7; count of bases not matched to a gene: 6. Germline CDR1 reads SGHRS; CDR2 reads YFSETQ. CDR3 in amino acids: CASSLAQGAGEQYF. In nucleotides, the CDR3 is TGCGCCAGCAGCTTGGCTCAGGGGGCGGGGGAGCAGTACTTC. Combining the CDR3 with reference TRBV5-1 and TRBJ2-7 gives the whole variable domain KAGVTQTPRYLIKTRGQQVTLSCSPISGHRSVSWYQQTPGQGLQFLFEYFSETQRNKGNFPGRFSGRQFSNSRSEMNVSTLELGDSALYLCASSLAQGAGEQYFGPGTRLTVT.

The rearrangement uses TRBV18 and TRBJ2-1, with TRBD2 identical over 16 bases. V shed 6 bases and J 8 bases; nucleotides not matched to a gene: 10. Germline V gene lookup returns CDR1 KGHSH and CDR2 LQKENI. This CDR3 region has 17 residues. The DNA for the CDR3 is TGTGCCAGCTCGCCGGGACTAGCGGGGGGGAGTTCGTATGAGCAGTTCTTC. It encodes CASSPGLAGGSSYEQFF.

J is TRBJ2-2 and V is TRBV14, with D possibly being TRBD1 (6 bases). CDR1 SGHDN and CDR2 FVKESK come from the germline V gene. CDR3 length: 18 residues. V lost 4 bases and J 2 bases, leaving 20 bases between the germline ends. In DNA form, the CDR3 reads TGTGCCAGCAGCCCCCTCAGGGGTAACAGGGAAAACACCGGGGAGCTGTTTTTT. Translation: CASSPLRGNRENTGELFF.

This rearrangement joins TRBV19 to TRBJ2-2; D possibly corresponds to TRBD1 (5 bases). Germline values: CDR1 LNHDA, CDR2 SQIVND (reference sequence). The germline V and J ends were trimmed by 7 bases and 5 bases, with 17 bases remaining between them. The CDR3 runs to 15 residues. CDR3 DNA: TGTGCCAGTAATCCCCTTTCAGGGAAGACCGGGGAGCTGTTTTTT. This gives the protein CASNPLSGKTGELFF.

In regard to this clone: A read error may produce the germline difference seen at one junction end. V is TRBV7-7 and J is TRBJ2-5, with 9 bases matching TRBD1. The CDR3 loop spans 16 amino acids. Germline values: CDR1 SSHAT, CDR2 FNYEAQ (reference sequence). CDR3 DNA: TGTGCTAGCAGCTTAGGGGACAGGGCCCCACGAGAGACCCAGTACTTC. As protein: CASSLGDRAPRETQYF.

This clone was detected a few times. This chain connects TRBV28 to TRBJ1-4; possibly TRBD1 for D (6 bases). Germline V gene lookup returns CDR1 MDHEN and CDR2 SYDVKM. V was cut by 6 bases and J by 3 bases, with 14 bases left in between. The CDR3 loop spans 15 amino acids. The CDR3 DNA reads TGTGCCAGCAGACCTCACAGGGAGCCTAATGAAAAACTGTTTTTT. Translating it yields CASRPHREPNEKLFF.

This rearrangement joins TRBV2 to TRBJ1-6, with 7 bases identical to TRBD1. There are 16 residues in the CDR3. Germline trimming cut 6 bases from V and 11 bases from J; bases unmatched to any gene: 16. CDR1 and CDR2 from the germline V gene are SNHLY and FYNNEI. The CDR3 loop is CASSLTGQAGDPPLHF. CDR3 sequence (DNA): TGTGCCAGCAGCCTCACCGGACAGGCAGGGGATCCACCCCTCCACTTT.

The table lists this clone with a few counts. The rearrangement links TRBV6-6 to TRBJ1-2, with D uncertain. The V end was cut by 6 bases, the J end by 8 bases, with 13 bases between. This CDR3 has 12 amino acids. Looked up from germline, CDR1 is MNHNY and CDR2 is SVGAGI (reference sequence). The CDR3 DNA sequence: TGTGCCAGCAGCCCCGCCCAGTGGGGCTACACCTTC. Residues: CASSPAQWGYTF.

As DNA, the CDR3 is TGCAGCGGCGCTAGTCCCACAGATACGCAGTATTTT. Translated: CSGASPTDTQYF. This chain links TRBV29-1 with TRBJ2-3; D is unclear. From germline, CDR1 is SQVTM and CDR2 ANQGSEA. This CDR3 region has 12 residues. Trimming pared 7 bases from V and 2 bases from J, leaving 10 bases between.

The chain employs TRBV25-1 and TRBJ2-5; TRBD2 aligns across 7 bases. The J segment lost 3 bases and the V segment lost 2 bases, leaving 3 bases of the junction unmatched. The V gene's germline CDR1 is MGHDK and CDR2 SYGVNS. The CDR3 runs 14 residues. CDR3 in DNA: TGTGCCAGCAGTGAAGGACTAGGTGAAGAGACCCAGTACTTC. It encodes CASSEGLGEETQYF.